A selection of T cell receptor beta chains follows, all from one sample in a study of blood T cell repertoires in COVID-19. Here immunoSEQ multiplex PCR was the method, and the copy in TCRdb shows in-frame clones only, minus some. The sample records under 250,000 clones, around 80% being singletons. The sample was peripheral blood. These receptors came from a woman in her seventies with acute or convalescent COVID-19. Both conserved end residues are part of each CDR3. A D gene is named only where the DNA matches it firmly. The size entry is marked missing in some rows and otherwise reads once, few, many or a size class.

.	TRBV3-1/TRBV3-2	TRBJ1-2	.	CASSQGRGYGYTF	TGTGCCAGCAGCCAAGGTCGCGGCTATGGCTACACCTTC
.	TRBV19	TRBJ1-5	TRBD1	CASRLTGATNQPQHF	TGTGCCAGTAGACTTACAGGGGCCACCAATCAGCCCCAGCATTTT
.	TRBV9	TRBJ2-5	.	CASSVSYPETQYF	TGTGCCAGCAGCGTAAGCTACCCAGAGACCCAGTACTTC
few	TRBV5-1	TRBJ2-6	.	CASSLTGLSGANVLTF	TGCGCCAGCAGCTTGACAGGCTTGAGTGGGGCCAACGTCCTGACTTTC
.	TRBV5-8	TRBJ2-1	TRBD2	CASSFGLAGVSYNEQFF	TGTGCCAGCAGCTTTGGACTAGCGGGAGTGTCGTACAATGAGCAGTTCTTC
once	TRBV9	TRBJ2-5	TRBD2	CASSSKTSGKETQYF	TGTGCCAGCAGCTCGAAGACTAGCGGGAAAGAGACCCAGTACTTC
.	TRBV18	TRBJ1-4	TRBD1	CASSYAGGAGEKLFF	TGTGCCAGCTCATATGCAGGGGGAGCAGGTGAAAAACTGTTTTTT
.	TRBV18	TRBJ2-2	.	CASSPPIGTKNTGELFF	TGTGCCAGCTCACCACCCATAGGGACAAAGAACACCGGGGAGCTGTTTTTT
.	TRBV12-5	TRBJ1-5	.	CASGRGTGNQPQHF	TGTGCTAGTGGCCGAGGTACCGGGAATCAGCCCCAGCATTTT
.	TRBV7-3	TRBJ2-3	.	CASSNGYTDTQYF	TGTGCCAGCAGCAACGGGTATACAGATACGCAGTATTTT
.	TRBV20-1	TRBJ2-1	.	CSASSGSSYNEQFF	TGCAGTGCTAGTAGCGGTAGCTCCTACAATGAGCAGTTCTTC
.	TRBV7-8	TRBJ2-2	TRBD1	CASSLGGQGATGELFF	TGTGCCAGCAGCTTAGGGGGACAGGGGGCCACCGGGGAGCTGTTTTTT
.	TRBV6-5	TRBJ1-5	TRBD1	CASSLTGVNNQPQHF	TGTGCCAGCAGTCTTACAGGGGTAAACAATCAGCCCCAGCATTTT
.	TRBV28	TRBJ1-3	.	CASSRLGDKKKNTIYF	TGTGCCAGCAGCAGGCTGGGGGACAAAAAGAAGAACACCATATATTTT
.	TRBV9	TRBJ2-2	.	CASSVGARGTGELFF	TGTGCCAGCAGCGTAGGGGCAAGGGGGACCGGGGAGCTGTTTTTT
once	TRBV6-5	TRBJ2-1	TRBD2	CASASGSSYNEQFF	TGTGCCAGCGCTAGCGGGAGCTCCTACAATGAGCAGTTCTTC
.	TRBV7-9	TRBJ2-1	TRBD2	CASSTGATSGLNEQFF	TGTGCCAGCAGCACGGGGGCGACTAGCGGGTTGAATGAGCAGTTCTTC
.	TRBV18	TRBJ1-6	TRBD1	CASSPDRGLGSPLHF	TGTGCCAGCTCACCGGACAGGGGGCTGGGATCACCCCTCCACTTT
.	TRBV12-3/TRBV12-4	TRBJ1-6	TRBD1	CASSEGAQSPLHF	TGTGCCAGCTCAGAGGGGGCTCAATCACCCCTCCACTTT
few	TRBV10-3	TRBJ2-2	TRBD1	CAISADRGTGELFF	TGTGCCATCAGTGCGGACAGGGGAACCGGGGAGCTGTTTTTT
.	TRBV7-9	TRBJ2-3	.	CASSPPRGTDTQYF	TGTGCCAGCAGCCCCCCGCGCGGCACAGATACGCAGTATTTT
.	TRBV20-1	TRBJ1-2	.	CSAGEPYGYTF	TGCAGTGCTGGGGAGCCCTATGGCTACACCTTC
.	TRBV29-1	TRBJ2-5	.	CSVDNREDGQYF	TGCAGCGTTGATAACAGGGAAGATGGCCAGTACTTC
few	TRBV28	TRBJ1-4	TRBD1	CASSKRQGGNEKLFF	TGTGCCAGCAGCAAAAGACAGGGGGGTAATGAAAAACTGTTTTTT
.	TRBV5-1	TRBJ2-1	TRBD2	CASSALAAAFNEQFF	TGCGCCAGCAGCGCCCTAGCGGCGGCGTTCAATGAGCAGTTCTTC
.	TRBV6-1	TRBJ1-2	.	CASSEAAAVGYTF	TGTGCCAGCAGTGAAGCGGCGGCCGTAGGCTACACCTTC
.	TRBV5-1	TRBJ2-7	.	CASSPQGGSIDEQYF	TGCGCCAGCAGTCCACAGGGGGGGAGTATCGACGAGCAGTACTTC
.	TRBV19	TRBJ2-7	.	CASSPRTALMGDYEQYF	TGTGCCAGTAGTCCCCGGACTGCTTTGATGGGTGATTACGAGCAGTACTTC
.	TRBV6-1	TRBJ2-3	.	CASSLRDTQYF	TGTGCCAGCAGTCTCAGGGATACGCAGTATTTT
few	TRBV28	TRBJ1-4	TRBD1	CATTGTVNEKLFF	TGTGCCACTACCGGGACAGTTAATGAAAAACTGTTTTTT
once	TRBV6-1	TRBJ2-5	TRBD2	CASSEGLARETQYF	TGTGCCAGCAGTGAAGGACTAGCGAGGGAGACCCAGTACTTC
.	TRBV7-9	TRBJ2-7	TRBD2	CASSLAAGNEQYF	TGTGCCAGCAGCTTAGCAGCGGGAAACGAGCAGTACTTC
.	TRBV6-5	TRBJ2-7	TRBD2	CASSYVAGGRGEQYF	TGTGCCAGCAGTTACGTAGCGGGAGGTAGAGGGGAGCAGTACTTC
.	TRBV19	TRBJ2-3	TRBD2	CASSTLGLAGGTDTQYF	TGTGCCAGTAGTACCCTCGGACTAGCGGGAGGCACAGATACGCAGTATTTT
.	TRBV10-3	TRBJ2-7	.	CAISDGTGRTYEQYF	TGTGCCATCAGTGATGGCACAGGGAGAACCTACGAGCAGTACTTC
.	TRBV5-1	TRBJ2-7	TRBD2	CASSGMAGTSGRRSLYEQYF	TGCGCCAGCAGCGGGATGGCCGGGACTAGCGGGAGACGTAGCCTCTACGAGCAGTACTTC
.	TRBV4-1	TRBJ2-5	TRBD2	CASSQVGGWETQYF	TGCGCCAGCAGCCAAGTGGGAGGGTGGGAGACCCAGTACTTC
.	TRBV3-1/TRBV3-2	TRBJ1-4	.	CASSSSGRVNEKLFF	TGTGCCAGCAGCAGCTCGGGGAGAGTTAATGAAAAACTGTTTTTT
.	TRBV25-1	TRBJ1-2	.	CASRLWGRLYGYTF	TGTGCCAGCAGACTATGGGGCAGGCTCTATGGCTACACCTTC
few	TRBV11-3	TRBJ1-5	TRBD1	CASSLRTGCNQPQHF	TGTGCCAGCAGCTTAAGGACAGGCTGCAATCAGCCCCAGCATTTT
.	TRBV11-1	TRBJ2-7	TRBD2	CASSLRLAGGEQYF	TGTGCCAGCAGCTTAAGACTAGCGGGAGGGGAGCAGTACTTC
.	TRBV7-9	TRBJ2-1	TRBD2	CASSSSQLAGPIYNEQFF	TGTGCCAGCAGCTCATCCCAACTAGCGGGGCCTATTTACAATGAGCAGTTCTTC
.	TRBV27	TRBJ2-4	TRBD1	CASLSGQVIGAKNIQYF	TGTGCCAGTCTCTCGGGACAGGTAATTGGAGCCAAAAACATTCAGTACTTC
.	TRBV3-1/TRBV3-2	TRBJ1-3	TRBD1	CASSQAGQGAGNTIYF	TGTGCCAGCAGCCAAGCCGGACAGGGGGCTGGAAACACCATATATTTT
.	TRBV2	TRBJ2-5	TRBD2	CASSSPRGLAGGPVAETQYF	TGTGCCAGCAGTTCGCCCCGGGGTCTAGCGGGAGGGCCGGTCGCGGAGACCCAGTACTTC
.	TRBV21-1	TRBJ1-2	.	CASSKADIANYGYTF	TGTGCCAGCAGCAAAGCGGACATAGCTAACTATGGCTACACCTTC
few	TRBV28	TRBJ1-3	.	CASSLLAGSGNTIYF	TGTGCCAGCAGTTTATTAGCGGGCTCTGGAAACACCATATATTTT
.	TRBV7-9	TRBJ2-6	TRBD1	CASSLAGQERSGANVLTF	TGTGCCAGCAGCTTAGCAGGACAGGAGAGGTCTGGGGCCAACGTCCTGACTTTC
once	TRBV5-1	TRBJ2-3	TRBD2	CASSFSGRTDTQYF	TGCGCCAGCAGTTTTAGCGGGAGGACAGATACGCAGTATTTT
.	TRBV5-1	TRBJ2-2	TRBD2	CASRLGAWTSYTGELFF	TGCGCCAGCAGGTTGGGGGCTTGGACTAGCTACACCGGGGAGCTGTTTTTT
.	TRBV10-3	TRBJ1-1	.	CAISESWIGGNTEAFF	TGTGCCATCAGTGAGTCATGGATAGGGGGGAACACTGAAGCTTTCTTT
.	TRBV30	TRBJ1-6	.	CAWSRAWTANSPLHF	TGTGCCTGGAGCCGCGCGTGGACAGCCAATTCACCCCTCCACTTT
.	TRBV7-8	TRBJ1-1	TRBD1	CASSLMTGPRTEAFF	TGTGCCAGCAGCTTAATGACAGGGCCCCGGACTGAAGCTTTCTTT
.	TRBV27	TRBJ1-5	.	CASSLTGSFGQPQHF	TGTGCCAGCAGTTTAACAGGGAGCTTTGGGCAGCCCCAGCATTTT
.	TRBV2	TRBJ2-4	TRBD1	CASRGTGSNIQYF	TGTGCCAGCAGAGGGACAGGGTCAAACATTCAGTACTTC
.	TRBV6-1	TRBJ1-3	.	CASSEGRGNTIYF	TGTGCCAGCAGTGAAGGGCGGGGAAACACCATATATTTT
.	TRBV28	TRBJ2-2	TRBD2	CASSQREGTGELFF	TGTGCCAGCAGTCAGCGGGAGGGAACCGGGGAGCTGTTTTTT